The entry below describes one T cell receptor (beta chain). Its antigen remains unidentified. The PCR made use of 60 Vbeta and 13 Jbeta primers. Assay: immunoSEQ multiplex PCR; the TCRdb copy retains only in-frame clones and omits some. The repertoire holds roughly 200,000 clones, with just over 75% as singletons. The data stem from a study of cytomegalovirus exposure and HLA in healthy donors. Background on the study: HLA-typed donors were the source of tens of millions of unique TCRs, which an early data release held.

V trimming: 3 bases; J trimming: 6 bases; junction bases outside the gene matches: 9. This CDR3 is 16 amino acids long. CDR1 is SGHNT, CDR2 YYREEE, per germline (reference sequence). Overall study findings and caveats: The authors assumed roughly uniform sequencing depth across donors for presence/absence analyses. Among immune exposure information, only CMV serostatus was available.

The sample taken for sequencing was PBMCs. The chain couples TRBV5-4 to TRBJ2-1; 10 bases align to TRBD2. This TCR was sampled from a woman in her sixties or seventies in good health and CMV-seropositive. CDR3 sequence reads: CASSSPGLARINEQFF. The CDR3 region has the DNA TGTGCCAGCAGCTCGCCGGGACTAGCGCGAATCAATGAGCAGTTCTTC.